These 26 T cell receptor beta chains were all obtained from the same sample, sequenced in a study of metastatic and nonmetastatic thyroid tumors. Patients had received no treatment of any kind before thyroid surgery. TCRdb redid the clone calls on the PCR reads using MiXCR. The sample consists of 20,000 to 30,000 clones, approximately 13% of them appearing once. The sequenced material came from blood. These receptors were obtained from a female donor with papillary thyroid cancer or a benign thyroid nodule (not recorded which). Some clones in this sample may be carry-over from other donors' samples.

The chain has TRBV7-9 and TRBJ2-5; D unresolved. The J call is uncertain, as TRBJ2-1 better fits the DNA end. CDR3 length: 14 residues. Germline assignment: CDR1 SEHNR and CDR2 FQNEAQ (reference sequence). The CDR3 protein is CASSLAGRQDEQFF. CDR3 bases: TGTGCCAGCAGCTTAGCGGGCCGGCAAGATGAGCAGTTCTTC.

The chain recombines TRBV30 with TRBJ2-5; TRBD1 agrees at 11 bases. The CDR3 length is 15 residues. V shed 2 bases, J shed 4 bases, and the junction held 6 bases outside the gene matches. Germline loops: CDR1 GTSNPN, CDR2 SVGIG (reference sequence). This CDR3 is CAWSIGQGASETQYF. The CDR3 nucleotides read TGTGCCTGGAGTATAGGACAGGGGGCATCAGAGACCCAGTACTTC. The variable domain in full, completed from reference TRBV30 and TRBJ2-5, reads SQTIHQWPATLVQPVGSPLSLECTVEGTSNPNLYWYRQAAGRGLQLLFYSVGIGQISSEVPQNLSASRPQDRQFILSSKKLLLSDSGFYLCAWSIGQGASETQYFGPGTRLLVL.

The genes are TRBV20-1 and TRBJ1-5; D gene unclear. There are 14 residues in the CDR3. Germline V gene lookup returns CDR1 DFQATT and CDR2 SNEGSKA (reference sequence). Trimming pared 2 bases from V and 2 bases from J, leaving 10 bases between. CDR3 amino acids: CSARRTVCNQPQHF. In DNA form, the CDR3 reads TGCAGTGCTAGAAGGACGGTCTGCAATCAGCCCCAGCATTTT.

This clone was found many times. The chain is built from TRBV5-4 and TRBJ1-2; D possibly corresponds to TRBD1 (5 bases). The V and J ends lost 3 bases and 4 bases respectively, with 16 bases between them. This CDR3 is 15 amino acids long. Per the germline V gene, CDR1 is SGHNT and CDR2 is YYREEE (reference sequence). CDR3 in amino acids: CASSSGGGLGYGYTF. CDR3 in DNA: TGTGCCAGCAGCTCGGGCGGGGGACTAGGCTATGGCTACACCTTC.

This clone was seen ten or more times. A read error is possible here, since a much larger clone lies one base away. The chain employs TRBV5-1 and TRBJ1-5; 10 bases are a match to TRBD1. The CDR3 has 13 amino acids. The germline CDR1 and CDR2 sequences are SGHRS and YFSETQ. The CDR3 coding sequence is TGCGCCGGCAGCTTGGACAGGGGGCAGCCCCAGCATTTT. Its translation is CAGSLDRGQPQHF.

This clone has only a few counts. The chain uses TRBV19 and TRBJ1-2; D is undetermined. CDR1 and CDR2 from the germline V gene are LNHDA and SQIVND (reference sequence). This CDR3 has 12 amino acids. Trimming took off 2 bases at V and 2 bases at J, with 3 bases between the two ends. CDR3: CASSIQNYGYTF. CDR3 coding DNA: TGTGCCAGTAGTATACAAAACTATGGCTACACCTTC.

There are many counts of this clone. This chain links TRBV27 with TRBJ2-7; no clear D. The CDR3 sequence is 13 residues long. Per germline, CDR1 MNHEY and CDR2 SMNVEV (reference sequence). V lost 0 bases and J 3 bases, leaving 6 bases between the germline ends. The CDR3 DNA follows: TGTGCCAGCAGTTTATCGGTGAGCTACGAGCAGTACTTC. Translated: CASSLSVSYEQYF.

This chain links TRBV29-1 with TRBJ2-7; D may be TRBD2 (5 bases). Germline values: CDR1 SQVTM, CDR2 ANQGSEA. Trimming took off 5 bases at V and 2 bases at J, with 7 bases between the two ends. The CDR3 sequence is 11 residues long. CDR3: CSVMRAYEQYF. The CDR3 DNA is TGCAGCGTTATGCGGGCCTACGAGCAGTACTTC.

This clone showed up many times. This chain connects TRBV20-1 to TRBJ1-5, with D tentatively TRBD1 (6 bases). V lost 4 bases, J lost 3 bases, and 19 bases lay in between. The CDR3 contains 16 residues. Germline CDR1 DFQATT, CDR2 SNEGSKA (reference sequence). The CDR3 nucleotides are TGCAGTGCTACCCGCGGGGAGGGGACACACAATCAGCCCCAGCATTTT. It is translated as CSATRGEGTHNQPQHF.

This clone was counted ten times or more. The V and J genes are TRBV11-1 and TRBJ2-3; D perhaps matches TRBD2 (6 bases). Deletions cut 3 bases from V and 6 bases from J, with 22 bases between. The CDR3 is made up of 17 amino acids. In germline, CDR1 is SGHAT, CDR2 FQDESV (reference sequence). DNA of the CDR3: TGTGCCAGCAGCTTTCCGGCTAGCGCAACCCGACGGGATACGCAGTATTTT. It encodes CASSFPASATRRDTQYF.

The chain joins TRBV21-1 to TRBJ2-6; the table's D call, TRBD2, has no DNA check behind it. TRBV21-1 is deemed a pseudogene. This CDR3 contains 19 residues. The DNA for the CDR3 is TGTGCCAGCAGCTCTCGGACTGGATCGATGTTCTCTGGGGCCAACGTCCTGACTTTC. Amino acid sequence: CASSSRTGSMFSGANVLTF.

This clone is deemed medium-sized (0.01 to 0.1%). V gene TRBV20-1 combines with J gene TRBJ2-7; 9 nucleotides align to TRBD2. The germline V gene has CDR1 DFQATT and CDR2 SNEGSKA (reference sequence). V lost 4 bases and J lost 2; bases outside the gene matches: 9. The CDR3 has 15 amino acids. The CDR3 nucleotides read TGCAGTGCTAAAATCTTAGCGGGAGATCCCTACGAGCAGTACTTC. Its protein product is CSAKILAGDPYEQYF.

This clone was observed at least ten times. The CDR3 region has the DNA TGTGCCAGTCGCATGGCGGGGCGCACAGATACGCAGTATTTT. It encodes CASRMAGRTDTQYF. The genes are TRBV6-1 and TRBJ2-3; possibly TRBD2 for D (6 bases). Germline-derived CDR1 and CDR2 are MNHNS and SASEGT. The V gene lost 9 bases and the J gene lost 1 base, with 14 bases spanning the gap. The CDR3 runs 14 residues.

This clone is termed medium-sized. The gene calls are TRBV7-2 and TRBJ2-7, with D unresolved. V shed 3 bases and J shed 7 bases, with 10 bases lying between them. This CDR3 contains 12 residues. Looked up from germline, CDR1 is SGHTA and CDR2 is FQGNSA. Here the CDR3 reads CASSFSTSEQYF. As DNA, the CDR3 is TGTGCCAGCAGCTTTAGCACCTCTGAGCAGTACTTC. Full variable domain (outside the CDR3, taken from reference TRBV7-2 and TRBJ2-7): GAGVSQSPSNKVTEKGKDVELRCDPISGHTALYWYRQSLGQGLEFLIYFQGNSAPDKSGLPSDRFSAERTGGSVSTLTIQRTQQEDSAVYLCASSFSTSEQYFGPGTRLTVT.

J is TRBJ1-2 and V is TRBV7-3; a possible D gene is TRBD1 (5 bases). V was clipped by 0 bases and J by 8 bases, with 16 bases between them. The CDR3 contains 15 residues. CDR1 is SGHTA, CDR2 FQGTGA, per germline. Written as DNA, the CDR3 is TGTGCCAGCAGCTTAACTGGGACGCCAGTTGGAGGCTACACCTTC. Its translation: CASSLTGTPVGGYTF.

This clone was found many times. The V and J genes are TRBV20-1 and TRBJ2-5, with 11 bases matching TRBD2. The V gene's germline CDR1 is DFQATT and CDR2 SNEGSKA (reference sequence). The CDR3 loop spans 16 amino acids. V lost 4 bases and J lost 2; bases outside the gene matches: 9. The CDR3: CSAKGTSGTIQETQYF. The CDR3 DNA sequence: TGCAGTGCTAAAGGGACTAGCGGAACTATACAAGAGACCCAGTACTTC.

This clone showed up many times. The chain links TRBV20-1 to TRBJ2-7, with TRBD2 matching 8 bases. The CDR3 runs to 13 residues. Trimming removed 8 bases from V and 3 bases from J; junction bases left unmatched: 9. CDR1 is DFQATT and CDR2 is SNEGSKA in the germline V gene (reference sequence). The CDR3 coding sequence is TGCAGTCTCAAGCGGGAGTTGGACTACGAGCAGTACTTC. This encodes CSLKRELDYEQYF.

This clone has ten or more counts. The V call is TRBV9, the J call TRBJ2-2; unclear D gene. The V and J ends lost 2 bases and 4 bases respectively, with 12 bases between them. This CDR3 spans 15 amino acids. Germline CDR1 SGDLS, CDR2 YYNGEE. The CDR3 spells CASSVSLVSTGELFF. Here the CDR3 DNA reads TGTGCCAGCAGCGTTTCCCTAGTTAGCACCGGGGAGCTGTTTTTT.

This clone came up many times. This rearrangement joins TRBV27 to TRBJ1-1; D might be TRBD1 (5 bases). Trimming cost V 4 bases and J 8 bases, with 17 bases left between them. The V gene's germline CDR1 is MNHEY and CDR2 SMNVEV (reference sequence). CDR3 length: 14 residues. The CDR3 region has the DNA TGTGCCAGCAGTTCCGGACATGGCGACCTGGAAGCTTTCTTT. It is translated as CASSSGHGDLEAFF.

This clone was seen repeatedly, ten times or more. The genes are TRBV6-1 and TRBJ2-7; a possible D gene is TRBD2 (6 bases). Trimming took off 7 bases at V and 7 bases at J, with 20 bases between the two ends. Germline CDR1 is MNHNS and CDR2 is SASEGT. The CDR3 sequence is 14 residues long. CDR3 loop: CASTGVGRNGEQYF. The CDR3 region has the DNA TGTGCCAGCACGGGGGTTGGCCGGAACGGGGAGCAGTACTTC.

For this clone: A much larger clone lies one base from this, so it may be a read error. The chain carries TRBV7-3 and TRBJ2-5; the D is unclear. Germline values: CDR1 SGHTA, CDR2 FQGTGA. The V end lost 2 bases, the J end lost 5 bases, and 18 bases lay between the germline ends. The CDR3 covers 16 residues. Here the CDR3 DNA reads TGTGCCAGCAGCTTATGTCCTTCCGCGGACGTGGAGACCCAGTACTTC. This encodes CASSLCPSADVETQYF.

This clone has at least ten counts. The V gene is TRBV3-1, the J gene TRBJ1-5, with 7 bases fitting TRBD1. In germline, CDR1 is LGHDT, CDR2 YNNKEL (reference sequence). V gave up 2 bases and J gave up 4 bases; unmatched junction bases: 5. This CDR3 has 15 residues. The DNA for the CDR3 is TGTGCCAGCAGCCAACGAGGGGGCGCGAATCAGCCCCAGCATTTT. It yields the protein CASSQRGGANQPQHF.

The table lists this clone with a count of one. The chain couples TRBV3-1 to TRBJ2-7, with 9 nucleotides matching TRBD1. The CDR3 is 14 residues long. Germline V CDR1 and CDR2: LGHDT, YNNKEL (reference sequence). Unmatched junction bases numbered 2, after V lost 4 bases and J lost 1 base. The CDR3 spells CASSRGTGSYEQYF. CDR3 in DNA: TGTGCCAGCAGCCGGGGGACAGGGTCCTACGAGCAGTACTTC.

Of note for this clone: One end of the junction is discordant with germline, which a read error may explain. The gene calls are TRBV7-8 and TRBJ1-5, with TRBD1 matching 7 bases. CDR1 is SGHVS and CDR2 is FQNEAQ in the germline V gene. The CDR3 extends over 15 amino acids. CDR3 sequence: CASSLSGGVNRPQHF. DNA for the CDR3: TGTGCCAGCAGCTTATCAGGGGGTGTAAATCGGCCCCAGCATTTT.

This clone was recorded many times. V gene TRBV6-1 combines with J gene TRBJ2-1; D call uncertain. V shed 6 bases and J shed 7 bases, with 10 bases lying between them. Germline CDR1 MNHNS, CDR2 SASEGT. The CDR3 runs 12 residues. The CDR3 nucleotides are TGTGCCAGCAGCCTGACTGGGAATGAGCAGTTCTTC. Protein: CASSLTGNEQFF.

The table lists this clone with many counts. The chain has TRBV15 and TRBJ2-3, with a tentative D call TRBD1 (5 bases). The germline V gene has CDR1 LNHNV and CDR2 YYDKDF (reference sequence). V shed 3 bases and J shed 5 bases, with 18 bases lying between them. This CDR3 has 16 residues. CDR3 in DNA: TGTGCCACCAGCAGCCTGCTTGGGCAGGGCGGAGATACGCAGTATTTT. Translating it yields CATSSLLGQGGDTQYF.